This T cell receptor beta chain is from a study of blood T cell repertoires in COVID-19. Across the whole study: In each case, the material was cDNA or gDNA derived from T cells, B-cell-depleted T cells, or PBMCs.

The V and J ends lost 4 bases and 1 base, in that order; junction bases with no gene match: 6. This CDR3 has 15 amino acids. The germline V gene encodes CDR1 SEHNR and CDR2 FQNEAQ (reference sequence). TCRdb keeps only in-frame clones here, not all; method: immunoSEQ multiplex PCR. This sample has hundreds of thousands of clones, with 87% found just once. Participant ages covered roughly 18 to 89 years across about 22 US areas. This receptor was identified in a woman between 40 and 55 years old who had recovered from COVID-19. The V and J genes are TRBV7-9 and TRBJ2-5; 7 bases are shared with TRBD1. Sequenced input: PBMCs or T cells enriched from blood (not recorded which). In DNA, the CDR3 is TGTGCCAGCAGCTCCCAGGGGACAGTCCAAGAGACCCAGTACTTC. This codes for CASSSQGTVQETQYF.